This T cell receptor beta chain was documented in a study of blood T cells in healthy people across ages. The CDR3 is 12 residues long. The V and J ends lost 5 bases and 6 bases respectively, with 10 bases between them. The germline V gene has CDR1 SGHAT and CDR2 FQNNGV. Primed by a sample-barcoded 5' primer and a J-beta primer mix, a second PCR proceeded for about 6 to 12 cycles. TCRdb processed the 5' RACE reads anew with MiXCR; each CDR3 protein has one entry. Of 800,000 or so distinct CDR3 sequences listed, 62% are singletons. This clonotype was recorded a few times. Material for sequencing was blood. The receptor was derived from a man aged 25-40 years in good health. The chain is built from TRBV11-2 and TRBJ1-2, with D hard to call. CDR3 loop: CASSRGGNGYTF. For the CDR3, the DNA is TGTGCCAGCAGCCGAGGTGGGAATGGCTACACCTTC.